These 3 T cell receptor beta chains share one sample of origin, sequenced in a study of T cell clonotyping in hematopoietic cell transplantation (dated by TCRdb to the early 2020s). Library preparation was by the immunoSEQ multiplex PCR assay. Drawn from immuneACCESS, this table holds only the in-frame rearrangements with V and J called that TCRdb kept. Clones are partly lost; checked studies trace under half to an unresolved V gene and leave the rest unexplained. The table for this sample lists roughly 12,000 clones; 65% to 80% of them were counted only once. About 14% of the sample rests with the top ten. The intended sense of this specimen's time point label: 180 days after allo-HCT. The sample in question was peripheral blood mononuclear cells, obtained 180 days after allogeneic stem cell transplant. These receptors were obtained from a male patient aged 55 to 70 who had an allogeneic stem cell transplant from an unrelated donor, so the T cells may come from the graft donor. Some clones in this sample may be carry-over from other donors' samples.

Only one count was recorded for this clone. V usage is TRBV4-1 and J usage is TRBJ1-1, with 8 bases identical to TRBD1. The CDR3 contains 13 residues. Trimming at V came to 3 bases and at J to 12 bases, leaving 9 bases not matched to a gene. CDR1 and CDR2 (germline): MGHRA, YSYEKL. The CDR3 DNA is TGCGCCAGCAGCCAGGGGGACAGGTCAAGAACTTTCTTT. Translating gives CASSQGDRSRTFF.

The chain is built from TRBV13 and TRBJ1-2; 9 bases line up with TRBD1. With V trimmed by 5 bases and J by 5 bases, 3 bases remained unmatched. The CDR3 consists of 13 residues. The V gene's germline CDR1 is PRHDT and CDR2 FYEKMQ (reference sequence). The CDR3 DNA sequence: TGTGCCAGCAGCCAACAGGGGGCATATGGCTACACCTTC. It encodes CASSQQGAYGYTF. Using reference TRBV13 and TRBJ1-2 for the parts outside the CDR3, the full variable domain is AAGVIQSPRHLIKEKRETATLKCYPIPRHDTVYWYQQGPGQDPQFLISFYEKMQSDKGSIPDRFSAQQFSDYHSELNMSSLELGDSALYFCASSQQGAYGYTFGSGTRLTVV.

J is TRBJ1-2 and V is TRBV6-6; D call uncertain. The V gene lost 6 bases and the J gene lost 1 base, with 3 bases spanning the gap. The CDR3 spans 11 residues. CDR1 and CDR2 from the germline V gene are MNHNY and SVGAGI (reference sequence). CDR3 sequence: CASRGNYGYTF. For the CDR3, the DNA is TGTGCCAGCAGGGGTAACTATGGCTACACCTTC.